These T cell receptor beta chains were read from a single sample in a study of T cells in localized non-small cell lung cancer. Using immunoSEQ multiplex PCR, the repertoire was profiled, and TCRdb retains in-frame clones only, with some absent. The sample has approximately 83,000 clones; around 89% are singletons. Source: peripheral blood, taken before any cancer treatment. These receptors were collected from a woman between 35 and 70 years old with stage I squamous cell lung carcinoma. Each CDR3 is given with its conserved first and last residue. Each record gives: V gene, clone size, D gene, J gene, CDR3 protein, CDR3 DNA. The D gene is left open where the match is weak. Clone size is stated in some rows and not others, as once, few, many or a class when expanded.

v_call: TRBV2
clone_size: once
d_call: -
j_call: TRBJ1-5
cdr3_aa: CASMMTLESPAQHF
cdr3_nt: TGTGCCAGCATGATGACCCTAGAATCCCCGGCCCAGCATTTT

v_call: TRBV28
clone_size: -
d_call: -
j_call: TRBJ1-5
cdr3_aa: CASSSPTGFQPQHF
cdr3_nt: TGTGCCAGCAGTTCCCCAACTGGGTTCCAGCCCCAGCATTTT

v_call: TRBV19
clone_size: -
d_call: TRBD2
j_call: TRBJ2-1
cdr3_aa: CASTVGAGGPNEQFF
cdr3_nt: TGTGCCAGTACCGTGGGAGCGGGGGGGCCAAATGAGCAGTTCTTC

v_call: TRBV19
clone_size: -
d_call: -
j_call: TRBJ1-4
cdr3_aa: CATGRLATNEKLFF
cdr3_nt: TGTGCCACAGGGAGATTGGCTACTAATGAAAAACTGTTTTTT

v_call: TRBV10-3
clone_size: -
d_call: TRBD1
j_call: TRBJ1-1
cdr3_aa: CAISGGQNWNTEAFF
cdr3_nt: TGTGCCATCAGTGGGGGACAGAATTGGAACACTGAAGCTTTCTTT

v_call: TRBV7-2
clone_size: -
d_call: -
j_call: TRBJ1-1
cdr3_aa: CASSLTRGTEAFF
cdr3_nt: TGTGCCAGCAGCTTAACCAGAGGCACTGAAGCTTTCTTT

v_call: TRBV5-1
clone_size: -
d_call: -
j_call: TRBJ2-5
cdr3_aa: CASSLDLTGPGETQYF
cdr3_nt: TGCGCCAGCAGCTTGGACCTCACAGGGCCTGGGGAGACCCAGTACTTC

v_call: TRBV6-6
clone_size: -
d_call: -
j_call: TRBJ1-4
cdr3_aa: CASSYLATNEKLFF
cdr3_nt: TGTGCCAGCAGTTACTTGGCAACTAATGAAAAACTGTTTTTT

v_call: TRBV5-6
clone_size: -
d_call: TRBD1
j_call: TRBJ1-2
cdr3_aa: CASSPRGQPYGYTF
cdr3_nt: TGTGCCAGCAGCCCGAGGGGACAGCCCTATGGCTACACCTTC

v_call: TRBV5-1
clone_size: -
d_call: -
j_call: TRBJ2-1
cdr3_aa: CASKDSGHNEQFF
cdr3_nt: TGCGCCAGCAAAGATAGCGGCCACAATGAGCAGTTCTTC

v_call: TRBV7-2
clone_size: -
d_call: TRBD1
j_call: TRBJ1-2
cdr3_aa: CASSPDRAYGYTF
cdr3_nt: TGTGCCAGCAGCCCGGACAGGGCGTATGGCTACACCTTC

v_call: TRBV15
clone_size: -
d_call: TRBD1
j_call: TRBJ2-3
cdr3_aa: CATSREVGDRGADTQYF
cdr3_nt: TGTGCCACCAGCAGAGAGGTTGGGGACAGGGGTGCAGATACGCAGTATTTT

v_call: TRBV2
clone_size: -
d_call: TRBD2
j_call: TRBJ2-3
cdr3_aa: CASSTTRGGSVGQYF
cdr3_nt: TGTGCCAGCAGTACCACCCGGGGGGGTTCTGTCGGGCAGTATTTT

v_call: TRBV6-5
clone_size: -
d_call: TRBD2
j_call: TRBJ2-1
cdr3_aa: CASRDSGGPREQFF
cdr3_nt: TGTGCCAGCAGGGACTCGGGGGGGCCTCGGGAGCAGTTCTTC

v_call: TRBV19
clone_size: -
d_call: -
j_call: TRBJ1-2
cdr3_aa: CASRKGSGYTF
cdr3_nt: TGTGCCAGTAGGAAGGGTTCTGGCTACACCTTC